Listed here are 30 T cell receptor beta chains from one sample, sequenced in a study of T cells in Graves' hyperthyroidism and ophthalmopathy. TCR beta CDR3 sequences were amplified from RNA transcripts. Primed by the HTBI set, a first-round RT-PCR was run on the TCR CDR3. TCRdb itself ran the multiplex PCR reads through MiXCR, one entry per CDR3 protein. The sample includes roughly 750,000 distinct CDR3 sequences, 15% to 20% seen only once; the top ten take approximately 8.4%. Sequencing was carried out using blood. The receptors shown here come from a man aged 18 to 30 with Graves' hyperthyroidism.

This chain uses TRBV19 with TRBJ1-6, with 7 nucleotides matching TRBD1. The V gene end was trimmed by 1 base and the J gene end by 5 bases; junction bases not matched to a gene: 5. There are 16 residues in the CDR3. Germline V gene data show CDR1 as LNHDA and CDR2 as SQIVND (reference sequence). The CDR3 region has the DNA TGTGCCAGTAGTATAGCGGGGACAGCGAATAATTCACCCCTCCACTTT. It codes for CASSIAGTANNSPLHF.

The sample holds many counts of this clonotype. This rearrangement joins TRBV7-8 to TRBJ1-1, with 9 bases fitting TRBD1. Germline V CDR1 and CDR2: SGHVS, FQNEAQ. This CDR3 is 15 amino acids long. The junction had 8 bases not matched to a gene; V was cut back by 4 bases and J by 5 bases. The CDR3 is CASSSQTGGLTEAFF. DNA of the CDR3: TGTGCCAGCAGCTCTCAGACAGGGGGTCTTACTGAAGCTTTCTTT. The whole variable domain, remainder taken from reference TRBV7-8 and TRBJ1-1, is GAGVSQSPRYKVAKRGQDVALRCDPISGHVSLFWYQQALGQGPEFLTYFQNEAQLDKSGLPSDRFFAERPEGSVSTLKIQRTQQEDSAVYLCASSSQTGGLTEAFFGQGTRLTVV.

The rearrangement joins TRBV24-1 to TRBJ1-1; a possible D gene is TRBD1 (5 bases). The germline V gene has CDR1 KGHDR and CDR2 SFDVKD. The CDR3 runs 14 residues. The V end lost 7 bases, the J end lost 5 bases, and 16 bases lay between the germline ends. CDR3 sequence: CATSPAGGETEAFF. The CDR3 region has the DNA TGTGCCACCAGCCCCGCCGGGGGAGAGACTGAAGCTTTCTTT.

The chain combines TRBV5-1 with TRBJ2-7; the match to TRBD2 covers 9 bases. The CDR3 sequence is 15 residues long. V lost 5 bases and J lost 3; bases outside the gene matches: 9. Germline CDR1 reads SGHRS; CDR2 reads YFSETQ. CDR3 nucleotide sequence: TGCGCCAGCAGAAAGGCTAGCGGGGTGAACTACGAGCAGTACTTC. This codes for CASRKASGVNYEQYF.

This chain connects TRBV4-1 to TRBJ1-6; weak D call: TRBD1 (5 bases). The CDR3 runs 15 residues. Germline-derived CDR1 and CDR2 are MGHRA and YSYEKL. V shed 0 bases and J shed 7 bases, with 10 bases lying between them. The CDR3 region is CASSQDRAGNSPLHF. The CDR3 region has the DNA TGCGCCAGCAGCCAAGATAGGGCAGGGAATTCACCCCTCCACTTT.

This clonotype has only a few counts. This chain's CDR3 is CASSAGDADTEAFF. The CDR3 coding sequence is TGTGCCAGCAGCGCTGGGGATGCGGACACTGAAGCTTTCTTT. The chain carries TRBV9 and TRBJ1-1, with D uncertain. The CDR3 is 14 residues long. CDR1 is SGDLS, CDR2 YYNGEE, per germline. V lost 3 bases and J 3 bases, leaving 12 bases between the germline ends.

The V and J genes are TRBV5-1 and TRBJ2-7, with TRBD2 identical over 11 bases. With 4 bases clipped from V and 2 bases from J, the junction kept 5 bases outside the gene matches. CDR3 length equals 15 residues. Germline V gives CDR1 SGHRS, CDR2 YFSETQ. Here the CDR3 reads CASSVRLAGPYEQYF. The CDR3 DNA reads TGCGCCAGCAGCGTGAGACTAGCGGGGCCCTACGAGCAGTACTTC.

The genes are TRBV7-9 and TRBJ1-1; D remains ambiguous. CDR3 length equals 13 residues. Between the trimmed V and J ends, which lost 6 bases and 3 bases, there was a span of 11 bases. The germline V gene has CDR1 SEHNR and CDR2 FQNEAQ (reference sequence). CDR3 nucleotides: TGTGCCAGCAGATCCCCACACCACACTGAAGCTTTCTTT. Translating it yields CASRSPHHTEAFF. The whole variable domain, remainder taken from reference TRBV7-9 and TRBJ1-1, is DTGVSQNPRHKITKRGQNVTFRCDPISEHNRLYWYRQTLGQGPEFLTYFQNEAQLEKSRLLSDRFSAERPKGSFSTLEIQRTEQGDSAMYLCASRSPHHTEAFFGQGTRLTVV.

J is TRBJ2-2 and V is TRBV6-2 or TRBV6-3; a weak D match, TRBD1 (5 bases). The germline V and J ends were trimmed by 7 bases and 6 bases, with 12 bases remaining between them. The CDR3 spans 13 residues. Germline V lookup: CDR1 MNHEY, CDR2 SVGEGT. CDR3 sequence reads: CASNPGRAGELFF. Written as DNA, the CDR3 is TGTGCCAGCAATCCAGGGCGCGCCGGGGAGCTGTTTTTT.

The chain combines TRBV7-9 with TRBJ2-3, with a possible D match to TRBD1 (6 bases). The germline gives CDR1 SEHNR, CDR2 FQNEAQ (reference sequence). The V end was cut by 3 bases, the J end by 5 bases, with 15 bases between. The CDR3 is 15 amino acids. In nucleotides, the CDR3 is TGTGCCAGCAGCTTGGGGGACACTTGGGGAGATACGCAGTATTTT. The encoded protein is CASSLGDTWGDTQYF.

The table lists this clonotype with many counts. The chain is built from TRBV30 and TRBJ1-2; 7 positions agree with TRBD1. Germline CDR1 GTSNPN, CDR2 SVGIG (reference sequence). The trim removed 2 bases at V and 2 bases at J, leaving 5 bases unmatched. This CDR3 is built from 14 residues. CDR3 residues: CAWSFGQVNYGYTF. CDR3 nucleotides: TGTGCCTGGAGTTTCGGACAGGTGAACTATGGCTACACCTTC.

This clonotype occurred many times. The chain carries TRBV27 and TRBJ2-1, with a possible D match to TRBD1 (6 bases). CDR3 length: 11 residues. V gave up 5 bases and J gave up 10 bases, with 9 bases separating them. Per the germline V gene, CDR1 is MNHEY and CDR2 is SMNVEV (reference sequence). In nucleotides, the CDR3 is TGTGCCAGCAGTACAGGGACAGAGCAGTTCTTC. As protein: CASSTGTEQFF.

This chain connects TRBV12-3 or TRBV12-4 to TRBJ1-3; perhaps TRBD1 as D (5 bases). Trimming left V 0 bases short and J 0 bases short, with 9 bases between. The CDR3 sequence is 16 residues long. The DNA of the CDR3 is TGTGCCAGCAGTTTAGCGGGACTGAGCTCTGGAAACACCATATATTTT. Translating it yields CASSLAGLSSGNTIYF.

The genes are TRBV28 and TRBJ1-5, with 8 bases matching TRBD1. CDR1 is MDHEN, CDR2 SYDVKM, per germline. The V segment lost 3 bases and the J segment 4 bases; nucleotides outside the gene matches: 17. The CDR3 runs to 19 residues. The DNA of the CDR3 is TGTGCCAGCAGTTTGTCGTATGGGGCAGTTGGACAGGGTAATCAGCCCCAGCATTTT. As protein: CASSLSYGAVGQGNQPQHF.

The sample holds a few counts of this clonotype. V is TRBV2 and J is TRBJ2-1, with D perhaps TRBD2 (7 bases). Per the germline V gene, CDR1 is SNHLY and CDR2 is FYNNEI. This CDR3 is 15 amino acids long. With 6 bases removed from V and 3 bases from J, the gap between germline ends came to 15 bases. The CDR3 nucleotides read TGTGCCAGCAGGGGGGAGGGGGGGCTCTACAATGAGCAGTTCTTC. It is translated as CASRGEGGLYNEQFF.

The table lists this clonotype with a few counts. The chain joins TRBV12-3 or TRBV12-4 to TRBJ1-4; D ambiguous. The V end was cut by 3 bases, the J end by 3 bases, with 8 bases between. CDR3 size: 14 residues. This chain's CDR3 is CASSFRGANEKLFF. CDR3 DNA sequence: TGTGCCAGCAGTTTTCGAGGAGCTAATGAAAAACTGTTTTTT.

In this sample, this clonotype turned up once. A read error is likely, as this CDR3 ends without the conserved phenylalanine or tryptophan. The chain is built from TRBV5-4 and TRBJ2-7; TRBD1 agrees at 8 bases. The CDR3 runs to 15 residues. V shed 4 bases and J 0 bases; nucleotides not matched to a gene: 6. CDR1 is SGHNT, CDR2 YYREEE, per germline (reference sequence). In nucleotides, the CDR3 is TGTGCCAGCAGCGGACGGACAGGGAGCTCCTACGAGCAGTACCTC. This translates into CASSGRTGSSYEQYL.

This clonotype occurred many times. V is TRBV2 and J is TRBJ2-1; 8 nucleotides line up with TRBD1. The CDR3 spans 13 residues. V was clipped by 7 bases and J by 5 bases; unmatched bases: 4. From germline, CDR1 is SNHLY and CDR2 FYNNEI. CDR3 in DNA: TGTGCCAGCACCGGACAGGGAAACAATGAGCAGTTCTTC. It codes for CASTGQGNNEQFF.

This sequence joins TRBV4-3 and TRBJ1-3; 7 bases match TRBD1. Germline-derived CDR1 and CDR2 are LGHNA and YSLEER. The length of the CDR3 is 15 residues. V shed 5 bases, J shed 9 bases, and the junction held 13 bases outside the gene matches. CDR3 nucleotides: TGCGCCAGCAGCGCGAGACAGGGAGGTGGGACCACCATATATTTT. Translated, it gives CASSARQGGGTTIYF.

The chain has TRBV7-9 and TRBJ1-1; tentatively, D is TRBD1 (5 bases). Germline V gene data show CDR1 as SEHNR and CDR2 as FQNEAQ (reference sequence). The CDR3 is 15 residues long. V lost 5 bases, J lost 4 bases, and 17 bases lay in between. In DNA, the CDR3 is TGTGCCAGCAGCCCAACAGTGGGGGGGGGCACTGAAGCTTTCTTT. Translation: CASSPTVGGGTEAFF.

In this sample, this clonotype turned up many times. The rearrangement joins TRBV3-1 to TRBJ2-3; either TRBD1 or TRBD2 may supply D (5 bases each). Germline CDR1 reads LGHDT; CDR2 reads YNNKEL (reference sequence). Trimming pared 10 bases from V and 0 bases from J, leaving 20 bases between. There are 16 residues in the CDR3. The CDR3 region has the DNA TGTGCCATCACATTCCGGGGCCGCCAGAGCACAGATACGCAGTATTTT. Translation gives CAITFRGRQSTDTQYF.

This clonotype was detected many times. The rearrangement links TRBV11-2 to TRBJ2-3; 7 nucleotides match TRBD2. From germline, CDR1 is SGHAT and CDR2 FQNNGV. There are 17 residues in the CDR3. After removal of 0 bases from V and 6 bases from J, the junction contained 12 bases not matched to a gene. CDR3 sequence: CASSLDPVPLAADTQYF. The DNA for the CDR3 is TGTGCCAGCAGCTTAGATCCGGTCCCCCTAGCGGCTGATACGCAGTATTTT.

There are many counts of this clonotype. The chain joins TRBV20-1 to TRBJ2-3; TRBD2 might be the D (6 bases). The V end was cut by 0 bases, the J end by 1 base, with 11 bases between. The germline V gene has CDR1 DFQATT and CDR2 SNEGSKA (reference sequence). There are 15 residues in the CDR3. CDR3 protein: CSARDPLAGTDTQYF. The CDR3 bases are TGCAGTGCTAGAGATCCACTAGCTGGCACAGATACGCAGTATTTT.

This clonotype was observed a handful of times. This chain links TRBV11-2 with TRBJ2-3; no clear D. CDR1 is SGHAT, CDR2 FQNNGV, per germline. The CDR3 is 14 amino acids. Trimming stripped 5 bases from V and 0 bases from J, with 9 bases between. The CDR3 bases are TGTGCCAGCAGCCCACTGGACAGCACAGATACGCAGTATTTT. Translated: CASSPLDSTDTQYF.

There are a few counts of this clonotype. V and J are TRBV6-2 or TRBV6-3 and TRBJ1-1; weak D call: TRBD1 (5 bases). V lost 0 bases and J 11 bases, leaving 16 bases between the germline ends. The CDR3 has 14 amino acids. The germline CDR1 and CDR2 sequences are MNHEY and SVGEGT. The CDR3 reads CASSYSDSPAKAFF. The CDR3 region has the DNA TGTGCCAGCAGTTACTCCGACAGCCCGGCGAAGGCTTTCTTT.

This clonotype appeared many times. V usage is TRBV12-3 or TRBV12-4 and J usage is TRBJ2-3, with 11 bases identical to TRBD2. V gave up 5 bases and J gave up 2 bases; unmatched junction bases: 6. This CDR3 comprises 16 residues. The CDR3 bases are TGTGCCAGCAGTCTCAGACTAGCGGGACACACAGATACGCAGTATTTT. It yields the protein CASSLRLAGHTDTQYF.

This chain joins TRBV12-3 or TRBV12-4 and TRBJ2-5; 10 bases are a match to TRBD2. The V gene end was trimmed by 6 bases and the J gene end by 7 bases; junction bases not matched to a gene: 5. This CDR3 spans 13 amino acids. The chain's CDR3 is CASRSGRDPTQYF. CDR3 coding DNA: TGTGCCAGCAGGAGCGGGAGGGATCCGACCCAGTACTTC.

This clonotype was recorded at least ten times. The CDR3 spells CASSGGTASGNTIYF. The CDR3, as DNA: TGTGCCAGCAGTGGCGGGACAGCCTCTGGAAACACCATATATTTT. This chain links TRBV2 with TRBJ1-3, with 7 bases fitting TRBD1. Germline V CDR1 and CDR2: SNHLY, FYNNEI. CDR3 length equals 15 residues. V shed 4 bases, J shed 0 bases, and the junction held 3 bases outside the gene matches. The entire variable domain, with the rest obtained from reference TRBV2 and TRBJ1-3, is as follows: EPEVTQTPSHQVTQMGQEVILRCVPISNHLYFYWYRQILGQKVEFLVSFYNNEISEKSEIFDDQFSVERPDGSNFTLKIRSTKLEDSAMYFCASSGGTASGNTIYFGEGSWLTVV.

This clonotype was counted only a few times. The J gene is TRBJ1-5, the V gene TRBV25-1, with 7 bases lining up with TRBD1. Germline CDR1 MGHDK, CDR2 SYGVNS. The CDR3 has 13 residues. Trimming took 7 bases from V and 4 from J; bases not matched to a gene: 4. This CDR3 reads CASTEGANQPQHF. CDR3 nucleotide sequence: TGTGCCAGCACCGAGGGGGCTAATCAGCCCCAGCATTTT.

This chain uses TRBV9 with TRBJ2-2; 8 bases align to TRBD2. Germline CDR1 reads SGDLS; CDR2 reads YYNGEE. This CDR3 has 15 residues. V was pared by 6 bases and J by 4 bases, with 8 bases of the junction left unmatched. CDR3 DNA: TGTGCCAGCACCGACCTAGCGGGTCCCACCGGGGAGCTGTTTTTT. Amino acid sequence: CASTDLAGPTGELFF. Filled out from reference TRBV9 and TRBJ2-2, the complete variable domain reads DSGVTQTPKHLITATGQRVTLRCSPRSGDLSVYWYQQSLDQGLQFLIQYYNGEERAKGNILERFSAQQFPDLHSELNLSSLELGDSALYFCASTDLAGPTGELFFGEGSRLTVL.